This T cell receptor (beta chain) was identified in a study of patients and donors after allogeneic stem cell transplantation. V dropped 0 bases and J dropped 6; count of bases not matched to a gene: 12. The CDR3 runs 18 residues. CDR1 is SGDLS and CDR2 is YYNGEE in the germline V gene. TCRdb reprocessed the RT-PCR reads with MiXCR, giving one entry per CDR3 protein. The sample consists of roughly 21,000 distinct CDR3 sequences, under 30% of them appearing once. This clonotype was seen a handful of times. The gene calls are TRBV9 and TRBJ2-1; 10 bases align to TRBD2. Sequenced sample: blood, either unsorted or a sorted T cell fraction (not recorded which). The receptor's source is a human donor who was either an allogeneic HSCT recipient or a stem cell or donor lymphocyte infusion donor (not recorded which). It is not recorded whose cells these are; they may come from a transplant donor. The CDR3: CASSVEAGGPLVFNEQFF. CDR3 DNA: TGTGCCAGCAGCGTAGAAGCGGGGGGGCCTCTCGTCTTCAATGAGCAGTTCTTC.